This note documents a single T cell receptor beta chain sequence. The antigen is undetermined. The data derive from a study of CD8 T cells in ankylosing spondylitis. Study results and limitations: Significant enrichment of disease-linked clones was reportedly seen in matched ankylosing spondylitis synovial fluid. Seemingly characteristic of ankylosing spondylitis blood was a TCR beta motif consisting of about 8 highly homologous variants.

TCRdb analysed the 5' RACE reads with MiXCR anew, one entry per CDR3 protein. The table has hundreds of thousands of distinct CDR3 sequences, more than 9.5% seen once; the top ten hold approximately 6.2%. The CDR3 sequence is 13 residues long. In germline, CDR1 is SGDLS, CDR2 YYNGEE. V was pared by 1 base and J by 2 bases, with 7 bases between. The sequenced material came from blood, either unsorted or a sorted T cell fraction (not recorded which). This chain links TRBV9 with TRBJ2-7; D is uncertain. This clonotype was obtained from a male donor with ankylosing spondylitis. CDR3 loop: CASSVNSAYEQYF. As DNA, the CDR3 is TGTGCCAGCAGCGTAAACTCAGCCTACGAGCAGTACTTC.